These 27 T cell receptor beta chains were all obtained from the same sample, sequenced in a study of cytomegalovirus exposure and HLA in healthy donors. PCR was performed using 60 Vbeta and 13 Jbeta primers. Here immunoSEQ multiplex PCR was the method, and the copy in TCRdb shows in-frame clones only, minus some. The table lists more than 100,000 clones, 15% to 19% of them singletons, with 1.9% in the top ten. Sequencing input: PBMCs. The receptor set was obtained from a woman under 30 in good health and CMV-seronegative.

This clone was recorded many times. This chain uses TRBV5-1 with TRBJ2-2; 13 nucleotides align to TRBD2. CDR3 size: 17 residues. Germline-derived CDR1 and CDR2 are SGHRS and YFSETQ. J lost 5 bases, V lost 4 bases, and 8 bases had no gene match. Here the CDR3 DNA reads TGCGCCAGCAGCCCCCAACCGGGACTAGCGGGGACCGGGGAGCTGTTTTTT. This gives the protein CASSPQPGLAGTGELFF.

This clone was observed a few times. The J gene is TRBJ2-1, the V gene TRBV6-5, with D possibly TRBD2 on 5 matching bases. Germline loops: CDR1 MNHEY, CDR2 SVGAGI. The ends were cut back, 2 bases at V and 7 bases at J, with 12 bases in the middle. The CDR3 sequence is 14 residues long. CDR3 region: CASSYASSMNEQFF. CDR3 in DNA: TGTGCCAGCAGTTACGCTTCTAGCATGAATGAGCAGTTCTTC.

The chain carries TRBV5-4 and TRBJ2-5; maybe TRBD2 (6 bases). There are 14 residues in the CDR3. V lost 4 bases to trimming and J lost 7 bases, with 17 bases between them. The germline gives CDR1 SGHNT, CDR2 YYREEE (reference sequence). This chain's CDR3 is CASSATSDWGTQYF. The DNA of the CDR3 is TGTGCCAGCAGCGCGACTAGTGACTGGGGGACCCAGTACTTC.

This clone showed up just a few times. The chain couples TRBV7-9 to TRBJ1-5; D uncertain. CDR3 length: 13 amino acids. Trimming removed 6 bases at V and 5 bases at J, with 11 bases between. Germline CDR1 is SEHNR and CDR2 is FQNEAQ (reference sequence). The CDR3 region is CASSSSPDQPQHF. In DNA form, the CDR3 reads TGTGCCAGCAGTTCGTCCCCGGATCAGCCCCAGCATTTT.

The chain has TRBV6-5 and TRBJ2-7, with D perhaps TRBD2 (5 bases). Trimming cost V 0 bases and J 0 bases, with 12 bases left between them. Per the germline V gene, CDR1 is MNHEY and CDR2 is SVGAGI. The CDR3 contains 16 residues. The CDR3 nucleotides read TGTGCCAGCAGTTACTCGAAATTTGGGAGCTCCTACGAGCAGTACTTC. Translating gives CASSYSKFGSSYEQYF.

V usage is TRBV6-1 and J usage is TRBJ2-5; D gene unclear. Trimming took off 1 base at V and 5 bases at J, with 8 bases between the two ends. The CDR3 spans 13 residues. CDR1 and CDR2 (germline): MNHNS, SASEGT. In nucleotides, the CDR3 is TGTGCCAGCAGTGAAGTTTACGGTGAGACCCAGTACTTC. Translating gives CASSEVYGETQYF.

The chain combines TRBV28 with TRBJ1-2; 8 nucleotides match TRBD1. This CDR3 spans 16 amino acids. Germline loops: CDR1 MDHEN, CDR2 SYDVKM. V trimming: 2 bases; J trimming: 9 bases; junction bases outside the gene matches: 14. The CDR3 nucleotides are TGTGCCAGCAGTTTAGGGGGACAGGAGGGGCTATTTCGCTACACCTTC. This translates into CASSLGGQEGLFRYTF.

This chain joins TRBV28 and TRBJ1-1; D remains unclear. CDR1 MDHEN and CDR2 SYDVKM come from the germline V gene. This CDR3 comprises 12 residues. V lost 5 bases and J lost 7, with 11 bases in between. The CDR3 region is CASSQATFEAFF. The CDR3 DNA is TGTGCCAGCAGTCAGGCAACCTTTGAAGCTTTCTTT.

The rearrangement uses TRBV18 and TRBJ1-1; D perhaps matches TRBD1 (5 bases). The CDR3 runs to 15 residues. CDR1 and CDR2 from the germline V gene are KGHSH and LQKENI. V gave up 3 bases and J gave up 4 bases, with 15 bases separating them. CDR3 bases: TGTGCCAGCTCACCCCGCAGCGCGGGGCCCACTGAAGCTTTCTTT. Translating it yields CASSPRSAGPTEAFF.

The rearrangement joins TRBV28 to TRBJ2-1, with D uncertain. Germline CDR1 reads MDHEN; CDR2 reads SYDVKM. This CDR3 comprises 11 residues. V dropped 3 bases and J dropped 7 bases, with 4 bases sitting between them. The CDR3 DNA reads TGTGCCAGCAGTTTGCGGAATGAGCAGTTCTTC. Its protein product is CASSLRNEQFF.

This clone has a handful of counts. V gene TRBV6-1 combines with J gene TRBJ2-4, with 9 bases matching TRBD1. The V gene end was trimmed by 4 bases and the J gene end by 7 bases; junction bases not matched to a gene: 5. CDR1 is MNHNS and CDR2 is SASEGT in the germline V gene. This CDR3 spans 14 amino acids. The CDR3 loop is CASSAGQGHNIQYF. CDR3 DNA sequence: TGTGCCAGCAGTGCGGGACAGGGTCACAACATTCAGTACTTC.

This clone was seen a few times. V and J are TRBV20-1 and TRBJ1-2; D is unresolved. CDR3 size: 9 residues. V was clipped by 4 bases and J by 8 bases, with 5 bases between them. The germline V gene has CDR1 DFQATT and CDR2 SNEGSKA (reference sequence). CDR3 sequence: CSAMGGYTF. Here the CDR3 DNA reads TGCAGTGCTATGGGCGGCTACACCTTC.

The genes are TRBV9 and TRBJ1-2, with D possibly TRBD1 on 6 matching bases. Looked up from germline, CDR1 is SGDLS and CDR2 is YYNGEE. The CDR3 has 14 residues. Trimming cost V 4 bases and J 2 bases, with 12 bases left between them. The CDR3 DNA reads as TGTGCCAGCAGCCCCCCAGGGGAGAACTATGGCTACACCTTC. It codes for CASSPPGENYGYTF.

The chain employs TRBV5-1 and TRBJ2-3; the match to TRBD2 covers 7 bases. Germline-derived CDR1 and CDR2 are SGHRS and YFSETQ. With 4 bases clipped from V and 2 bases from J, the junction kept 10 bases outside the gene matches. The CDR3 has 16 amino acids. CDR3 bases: TGCGCCAGCAGCCTGGAGGGGCGGGGGACCACAGATACGCAGTATTTT. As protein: CASSLEGRGTTDTQYF.

The CDR3 DNA is TGTGCCAGCAGAGACAGGGGGAAGGGCAATGAGCAGTTCTTC. Its translation: CASRDRGKGNEQFF. The V gene is TRBV27, the J gene TRBJ2-1; 9 bases align to TRBD1. CDR3 size: 14 residues. The trim removed 6 bases at V and 6 bases at J, leaving 6 bases unmatched. Germline CDR1 reads MNHEY; CDR2 reads SMNVEV (reference sequence).

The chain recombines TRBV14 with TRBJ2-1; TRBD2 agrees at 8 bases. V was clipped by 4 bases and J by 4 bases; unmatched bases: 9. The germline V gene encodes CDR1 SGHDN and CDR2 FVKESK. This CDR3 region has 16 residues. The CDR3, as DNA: TGTGCCAGCAGCCCCTGGGGGCTAGCGGGTTACAATGAGCAGTTCTTC. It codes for CASSPWGLAGYNEQFF.

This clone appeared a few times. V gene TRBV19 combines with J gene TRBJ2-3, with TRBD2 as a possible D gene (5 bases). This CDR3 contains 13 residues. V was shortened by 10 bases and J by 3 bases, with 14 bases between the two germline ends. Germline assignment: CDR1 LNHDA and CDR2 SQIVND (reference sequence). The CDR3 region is CATEGPRTDTQYF. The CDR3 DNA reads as TGTGCCACCGAGGGCCCGAGAACAGATACGCAGTATTTT. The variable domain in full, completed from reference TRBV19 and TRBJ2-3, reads DGGITQSPKYLFRKEGQNVTLSCEQNLNHDAMYWYRQDPGQGLRLIYYSQIVNDFQKGDIAEGYSVSREKKESFPLTVTSAQKNPTAFYLCATEGPRTDTQYFGPGTRLTVL.

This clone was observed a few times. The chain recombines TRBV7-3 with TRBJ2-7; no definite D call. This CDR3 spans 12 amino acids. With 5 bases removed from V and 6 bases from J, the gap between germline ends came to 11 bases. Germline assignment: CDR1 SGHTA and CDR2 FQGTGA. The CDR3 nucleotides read TGTGCCAGCAGCCGCGTTGGTGGCGAGCAGTACTTC. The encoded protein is CASSRVGGEQYF.

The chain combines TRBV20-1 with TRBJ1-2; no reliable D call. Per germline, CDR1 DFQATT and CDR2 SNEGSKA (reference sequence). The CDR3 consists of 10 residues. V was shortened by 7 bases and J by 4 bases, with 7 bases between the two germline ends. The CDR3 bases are TGCAGTGTAGCCGGCTATGGCTACACCTTC. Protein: CSVAGYGYTF.

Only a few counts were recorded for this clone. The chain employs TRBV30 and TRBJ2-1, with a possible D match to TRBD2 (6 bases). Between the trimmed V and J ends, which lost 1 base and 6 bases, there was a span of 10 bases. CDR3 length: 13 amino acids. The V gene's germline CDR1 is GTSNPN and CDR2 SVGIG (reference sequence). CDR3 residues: CAWSELAVNEQFF. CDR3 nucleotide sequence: TGTGCCTGGAGTGAGTTAGCGGTCAATGAGCAGTTCTTC.

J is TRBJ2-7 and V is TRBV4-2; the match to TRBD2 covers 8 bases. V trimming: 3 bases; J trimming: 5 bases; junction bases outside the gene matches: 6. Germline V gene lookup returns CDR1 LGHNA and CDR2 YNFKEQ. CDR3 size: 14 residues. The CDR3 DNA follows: TGTGCCAGCAGCCAGGGACTAGTAATCCACGAGCAGTACTTC. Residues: CASSQGLVIHEQYF.

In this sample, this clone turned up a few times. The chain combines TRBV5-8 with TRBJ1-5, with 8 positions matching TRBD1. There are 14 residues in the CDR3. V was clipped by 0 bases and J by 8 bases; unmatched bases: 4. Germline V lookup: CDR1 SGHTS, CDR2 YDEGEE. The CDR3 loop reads CASSLGQGFEPQHF. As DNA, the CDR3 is TGTGCCAGCAGCTTGGGACAGGGGTTTGAGCCCCAGCATTTT.

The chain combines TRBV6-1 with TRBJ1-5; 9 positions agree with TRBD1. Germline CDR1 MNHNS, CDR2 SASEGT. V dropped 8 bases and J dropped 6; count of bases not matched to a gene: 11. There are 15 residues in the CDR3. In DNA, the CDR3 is TGTGCCAGCTGGCTTGGGACAGGGTTAAGTCAGCCCCAGCATTTT. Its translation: CASWLGTGLSQPQHF.

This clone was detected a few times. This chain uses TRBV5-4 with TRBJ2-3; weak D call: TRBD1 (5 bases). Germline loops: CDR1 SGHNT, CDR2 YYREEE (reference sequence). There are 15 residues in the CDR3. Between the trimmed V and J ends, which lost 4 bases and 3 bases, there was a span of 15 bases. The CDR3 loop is CASSLDHKGTDTQYF. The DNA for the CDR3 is TGTGCCAGCAGCCTCGACCATAAGGGGACAGATACGCAGTATTTT.

The DNA for the CDR3 is TGCGCCAGCAGCTCGGCCCAGGGGGCGAGAGGAAACACCATATATTTT. Protein product: CASSSAQGARGNTIYF. This chain connects TRBV5-1 to TRBJ1-3; 8 bases are a match to TRBD1. This CDR3 comprises 16 residues. Trimming took 3 bases from V and 4 from J; bases not matched to a gene: 9. CDR1 is SGHRS, CDR2 YFSETQ, per germline.

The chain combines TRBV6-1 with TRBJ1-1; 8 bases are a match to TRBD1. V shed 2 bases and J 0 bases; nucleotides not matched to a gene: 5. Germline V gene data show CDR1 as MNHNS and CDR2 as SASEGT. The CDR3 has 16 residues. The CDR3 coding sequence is TGTGCCAGCAGTGAAACGAGGACAGGGATGAACACTGAAGCTTTCTTT. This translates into CASSETRTGMNTEAFF.

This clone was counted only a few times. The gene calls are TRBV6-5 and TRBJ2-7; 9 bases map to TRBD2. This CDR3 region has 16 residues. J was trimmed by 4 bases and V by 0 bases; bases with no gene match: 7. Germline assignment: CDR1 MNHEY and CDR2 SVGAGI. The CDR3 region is CASSYSSGRSLYEQYF. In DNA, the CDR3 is TGTGCCAGCAGTTACTCTAGCGGGAGATCTCTTTACGAGCAGTACTTC.